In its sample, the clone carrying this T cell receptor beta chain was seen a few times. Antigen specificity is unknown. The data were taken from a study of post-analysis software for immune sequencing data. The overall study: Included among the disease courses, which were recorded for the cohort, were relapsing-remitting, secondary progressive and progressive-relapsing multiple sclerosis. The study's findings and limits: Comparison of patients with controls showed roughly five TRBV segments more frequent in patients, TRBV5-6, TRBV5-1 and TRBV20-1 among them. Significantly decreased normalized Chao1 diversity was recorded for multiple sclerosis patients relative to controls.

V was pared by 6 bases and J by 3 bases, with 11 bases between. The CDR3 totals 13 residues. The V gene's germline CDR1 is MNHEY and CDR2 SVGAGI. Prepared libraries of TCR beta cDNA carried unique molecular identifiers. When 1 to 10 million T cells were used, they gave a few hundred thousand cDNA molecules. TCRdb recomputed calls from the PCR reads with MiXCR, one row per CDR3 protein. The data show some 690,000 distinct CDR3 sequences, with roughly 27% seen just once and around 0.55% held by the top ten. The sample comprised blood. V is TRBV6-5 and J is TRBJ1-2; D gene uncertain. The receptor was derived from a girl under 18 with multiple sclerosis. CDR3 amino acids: CASSGATDYGYTF. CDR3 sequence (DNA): TGTGCCAGCAGCGGAGCGACGGACTATGGCTACACCTTC.